Shown below are 26 T cell receptor beta chains from a single sample sequenced in a study of blood T cell repertoires in COVID-19. The data were produced by immunoSEQ multiplex PCR, yet TCRdb's version contains in-frame clones alone and is incomplete. The sample includes roughly 60,000 clones, around 75% of them seen just once. The sequenced sample consisted of peripheral blood. The source of these receptors is a human donor in a cohort sampled during active COVID-19.

The chain carries TRBV6-5 and TRBJ1-2, with D possibly matching TRBD1 (5 bases). Germline V gene sequence: CDR1 MNHEY, CDR2 SVGAGI. V was cut by 4 bases and J by 4 bases, with 19 bases left in between. This CDR3 region has 16 residues. CDR3 protein: CASSSTALSGAYGYTF. CDR3 nucleotides: TGTGCCAGCAGTTCTACAGCTCTCTCTGGGGCCTATGGCTACACCTTC.

The rearrangement joins TRBV19 to TRBJ1-1, with D unresolved. The CDR3 is made up of 15 amino acids. Trimming pared 1 base from V and 5 bases from J, leaving 14 bases between. The germline CDR1 and CDR2 sequences are LNHDA and SQIVND (reference sequence). In DNA form, the CDR3 reads TGTGCCAGTAGTATAGTTGCCTTGGAGAAGACTGAAGCTTTCTTT. Translation: CASSIVALEKTEAFF.

The CDR3 loop is CASMGGGGYTF. The CDR3 nucleotides read TGTGCCAGCATGGGTGGAGGCGGCTACACCTTC. The chain combines TRBV27 with TRBJ1-2; D gene uncertain. The CDR3 totals 11 residues. Trimming shortened V by 7 bases and J by 8 bases, and 11 bases separated the two germline ends. The germline gives CDR1 MNHEY, CDR2 SMNVEV (reference sequence).

The chain links TRBV28 to TRBJ1-1, with a weak D call TRBD1 (5 bases). Germline-derived CDR1 and CDR2 are MDHEN and SYDVKM. This CDR3 is 16 amino acids long. V was cut by 5 bases and J by 1 base, with 17 bases left in between. In nucleotides, the CDR3 is TGTGCCAGCAGTCCTTTACAGGCCTGGCAGAACACTGAAGCTTTCTTT. This translates into CASSPLQAWQNTEAFF.

The chain links TRBV25-1 to TRBJ1-4; 10 positions agree with TRBD1. The CDR3 has 14 residues. Unmatched junction bases numbered 2, after V lost 3 bases and J lost 7 bases. Germline V gives CDR1 MGHDK, CDR2 SYGVNS. In nucleotides, the CDR3 is TGTGCCAGCAGTGAGGACAGGGGGGCTGAAAAACTGTTTTTT. Translating gives CASSEDRGAEKLFF.

This clone was counted many times. The sample contains more than one DNA sequence encoding this CDR3. This chain connects TRBV4-2 to TRBJ2-2; D gene ambiguous. Germline assignment: CDR1 LGHNA and CDR2 YNFKEQ. The V and J ends lost 1 base and 5 bases respectively, with 11 bases between them. CDR3 length: 15 amino acids. The CDR3 DNA reads as TGTGCCAGCAGCCAAGCCGGAACCGGGACCGGGGAGCTGTTTTTT. This sequence encodes CASSQAGTGTGELFF.

This chain connects TRBV3-1 (or the pseudogene TRBV3-2) to TRBJ2-1; D is possibly TRBD2 (5 bases). CDR1 and CDR2 from the germline V gene are LGHDT and YNNKEL (reference sequence). V lost 0 bases to trimming and J lost 2 bases, with 11 bases between them. This CDR3 is 16 amino acids long. CDR3 residues: CASSQDLALAYNEQFF. The CDR3 nucleotides are TGTGCCAGCAGCCAAGATCTAGCATTAGCCTACAATGAGCAGTTCTTC.

This rearrangement joins TRBV7-2 to TRBJ1-4, with D perhaps TRBD1 (6 bases). V was pared by 6 bases and J by 0 bases, with 11 bases between. Germline values: CDR1 SGHTA, CDR2 FQGNSA. CDR3 size: 15 residues. CDR3 protein: CASSKTGPTNEKLFF. The CDR3 DNA is TGTGCCAGCAGTAAGACAGGACCAACTAATGAAAAACTGTTTTTT.

The chain recombines TRBV5-1 with TRBJ2-3; 7 bases align to TRBD2. Unmatched junction bases numbered 9, after V lost 4 bases and J lost 4 bases. CDR3 size: 15 residues. Germline-derived CDR1 and CDR2 are SGHRS and YFSETQ. CDR3 amino acids: CASSRTAGRSDTQYF. Here the CDR3 DNA reads TGCGCCAGCAGCAGAACAGCGGGACGGTCAGATACGCAGTATTTT. Full variable domain (rest looked up from reference TRBV5-1 and TRBJ2-3): KAGVTQTPRYLIKTRGQQVTLSCSPISGHRSVSWYQQTPGQGLQFLFEYFSETQRNKGNFPGRFSGRQFSNSRSEMNVSTLELGDSALYLCASSRTAGRSDTQYFGPGTRLTVL.

This clone has only a few counts. This CDR3 is CAISEQGGTYEQYF. The CDR3, as DNA: TGTGCCATCAGTGAACAGGGGGGAACCTACGAGCAGTACTTC. The gene calls are TRBV10-3 and TRBJ2-7, with 8 positions matching TRBD1. Germline CDR1 ENHRY, CDR2 SYGVKD. The CDR3 length is 14 residues. The J segment lost 2 bases and the V segment lost 3 bases, leaving 3 bases of the junction unmatched.

This rearrangement joins TRBV7-5 to TRBJ2-3; the table calls TRBD2, which could not be checked here. TRBV7-5 is a pseudogene segment. This CDR3 contains 17 residues. CDR3 in DNA: TGTGCCAGAAGCTTAGCGTACCTAGCGGGTAGCACAGATACGCAGTATTTT. It is translated as CARSLAYLAGSTDTQYF.

V and J are TRBV19 and TRBJ1-1, with D perhaps matching TRBD1 (5 bases). The germline CDR1 and CDR2 sequences are LNHDA and SQIVND (reference sequence). Trimming shortened V by 7 bases and J by 4 bases, and 16 bases separated the two germline ends. The CDR3 has 14 amino acids. CDR3 region: CASTPGGQSTEAFF. The CDR3 DNA reads as TGTGCCAGTACTCCCGGGGGTCAGAGCACTGAAGCTTTCTTT.

The chain couples TRBV6-5 to TRBJ1-5; 8 bases match TRBD1. This CDR3 has 15 residues. Trimming removed 5 bases from V and 2 bases from J; junction bases left unmatched: 5. Germline assignment: CDR1 MNHEY and CDR2 SVGAGI. CDR3 in DNA: TGTGCCAGCAGTCAGGACAGGGCGGGCAATCAGCCCCAGCATTTT. This encodes CASSQDRAGNQPQHF.

The rearrangement joins TRBV9 to TRBJ2-1; TRBD2 matches at 9 bases. The junction had 11 bases not matched to a gene; V was cut back by 5 bases and J by 5 bases. CDR3 length equals 16 residues. The V gene's germline CDR1 is SGDLS and CDR2 YYNGEE. The CDR3 sequence is CASSYLGRGGHNEQFF. Here the CDR3 DNA reads TGTGCCAGCAGTTACCTCGGGCGGGGGGGCCACAATGAGCAGTTCTTC. The full variable domain, with the rest looked up from reference TRBV9 and TRBJ2-1, is DSGVTQTPKHLITATGQRVTLRCSPRSGDLSVYWYQQSLDQGLQFLIQYYNGEERAKGNILERFSAQQFPDLHSELNLSSLELGDSALYFCASSYLGRGGHNEQFFGPGTRLTVL.

The V gene is TRBV11-2, the J gene TRBJ1-2; D uncertain. CDR1 SGHAT and CDR2 FQNNGV come from the germline V gene. Trimming pared 4 bases from V and 8 bases from J, leaving 11 bases between. The length of the CDR3 is 12 residues. The CDR3 DNA is TGTGCCAGCAGCTCCGAGGGTATCGGCTACACCTTC. Residues: CASSSEGIGYTF.

The chain has TRBV19 and TRBJ2-5; 12 nucleotides line up with TRBD2. The junction had 14 bases not matched to a gene; V was cut back by 4 bases and J by 5 bases. Germline V CDR1 and CDR2: LNHDA, SQIVND (reference sequence). This CDR3 has 18 amino acids. CDR3 in amino acids: CASSRRLAGVTFGETQYF. The DNA for the CDR3 is TGTGCCAGTAGTAGGAGACTAGCGGGAGTAACCTTCGGGGAGACCCAGTACTTC.

This clone was detected a few times. The rearrangement uses TRBV20-1 and TRBJ2-1; the D is unclear. The CDR3 contains 11 residues. The V end lost 5 bases, the J end lost 9 bases, and 11 bases lay between the germline ends. Germline assignment: CDR1 DFQATT and CDR2 SNEGSKA (reference sequence). The CDR3 here is CSAPRYGEQFF. CDR3 nucleotide sequence: TGCAGTGCTCCCAGGTATGGTGAGCAGTTCTTC.

The CDR3 protein is CASSQGTGGMSYGYTF. CDR3 nucleotide sequence: TGTGCCAGCAGCCAAGGGACAGGGGGTATGAGCTATGGCTACACCTTC. The gene calls are TRBV3-1 (or the pseudogene TRBV3-2) and TRBJ1-2, with TRBD1 matching 10 bases. CDR1 LGHDT and CDR2 YNNKEL come from the germline V gene (reference sequence). The V segment lost 1 base and the J segment 4 bases; nucleotides outside the gene matches: 6. This CDR3 spans 16 amino acids.

The chain recombines TRBV4-2 with TRBJ2-2, with D unclear. The ends were cut back, 3 bases at V and 3 bases at J, with 11 bases in the middle. Germline V gene data show CDR1 as LGHNA and CDR2 as YNFKEQ. CDR3 size: 15 residues. CDR3 nucleotide sequence: TGTGCCAGCAGCCAGGTAGAGGATGACACCGGGGAGCTGTTTTTT. Protein sequence: CASSQVEDDTGELFF.

The rearrangement joins TRBV6-6 to TRBJ1-5, with 7 bases lining up with TRBD1. Germline CDR1 MNHNY, CDR2 SVGAGI (reference sequence). CDR3 length: 12 amino acids. The V and J ends lost 6 bases and 5 bases, in that order; junction bases with no gene match: 1. CDR3 amino acids: CASRGTDQPQHF. CDR3 nucleotide sequence: TGTGCCAGCAGGGGGACAGATCAGCCCCAGCATTTT.

The V and J genes are TRBV6-5 and TRBJ1-1; D ambiguous. CDR1 is MNHEY and CDR2 is SVGAGI in the germline V gene. Deletions cut 4 bases from V and 1 base from J, with 7 bases between. This CDR3 is built from 13 residues. This CDR3 reads CASSLTRNTEAFF. DNA of the CDR3: TGTGCCAGCAGTTTGACACGGAACACTGAAGCTTTCTTT.

This chain links TRBV9 with TRBJ2-1, with D maybe TRBD2 (5 bases). The V end lost 3 bases, the J end lost 8 bases, and 18 bases lay between the germline ends. This CDR3 has 15 residues. Germline CDR1 SGDLS, CDR2 YYNGEE. CDR3 DNA sequence: TGTGCCAGCAGCGACGGGGATTCTCTGTCCTATGAGCAGTTCTTC. Protein: CASSDGDSLSYEQFF.

This sequence joins TRBV7-2 and TRBJ2-7; 9 nucleotides agree with TRBD1. CDR1 is SGHTA, CDR2 FQGNSA, per germline. After removal of 4 bases from V and 6 bases from J, the junction contained 7 bases not matched to a gene. CDR3 size: 14 residues. CDR3 region: CASSSQGAISEQYF. In DNA, the CDR3 is TGTGCCAGCAGCTCACAGGGGGCTATTAGCGAGCAGTACTTC. Variable domain in full (rest from reference TRBV7-2 and TRBJ2-7): GAGVSQSPSNKVTEKGKDVELRCDPISGHTALYWYRQSLGQGLEFLIYFQGNSAPDKSGLPSDRFSAERTGGSVSTLTIQRTQQEDSAVYLCASSSQGAISEQYFGPGTRLTVT.

V gene TRBV10-3 combines with J gene TRBJ1-1, with a weak D call TRBD1 (6 bases). V was clipped by 10 bases and J by 1 base, with 16 bases between them. The CDR3 runs to 14 residues. Germline V gives CDR1 ENHRY, CDR2 SYGVKD. Here the CDR3 DNA reads TGTGCCACCCAGGGTCAGGGGAGGAACACTGAAGCTTTCTTT. Its protein product is CATQGQGRNTEAFF.

The genes are TRBV30 and TRBJ1-4; 7 bases align to TRBD1. V lost 2 bases and J lost 6; bases outside the gene matches: 15. In germline, CDR1 is GTSNPN, CDR2 SVGIG (reference sequence). This CDR3 is 17 amino acids long. The CDR3 DNA is TGTGCCTGGAGTATTCCCCGGACAGGCGGGGTAGATGAAAAACTGTTTTTT. Translating it yields CAWSIPRTGGVDEKLFF.

V usage is TRBV19 and J usage is TRBJ1-4; 8 nucleotides match TRBD1. The CDR3 covers 14 residues. From germline, CDR1 is LNHDA and CDR2 SQIVND (reference sequence). J lost 5 bases, V lost 5 bases, and 4 bases had no gene match. The CDR3 coding sequence is TGTGCCAGTAGTCTGCGACAGGGGAATGAAAAACTGTTTTTT. This translates into CASSLRQGNEKLFF.